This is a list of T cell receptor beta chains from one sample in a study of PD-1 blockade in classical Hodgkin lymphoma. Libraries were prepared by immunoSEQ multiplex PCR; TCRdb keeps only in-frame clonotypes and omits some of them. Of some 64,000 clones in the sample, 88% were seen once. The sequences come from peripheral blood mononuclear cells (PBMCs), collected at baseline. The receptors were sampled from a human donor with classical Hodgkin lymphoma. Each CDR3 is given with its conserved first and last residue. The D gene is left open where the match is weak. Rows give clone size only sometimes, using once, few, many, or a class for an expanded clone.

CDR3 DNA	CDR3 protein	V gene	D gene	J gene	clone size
TGTGCCAGCAGCTCCACGTCCGGGGACGCCTTGAAACTGTTTTTT	CASSSTSGDALKLFF	TRBV7-6	-	TRBJ1-4	-
TGCGCCAGCAGCTTGGGGCCTCCAGGGATAGTCATGAGGAACACTGAAGCTTTCTTT	CASSLGPPGIVMRNTEAFF	TRBV5-1	-	TRBJ1-1	-
TGTGCCAGCAGCCGCGGACAGGGGGGATACGAGCAGTACTTC	CASSRGQGGYEQYF	TRBV6-5	TRBD1	TRBJ2-7	-
TGTGCCTGGAGTGGAGTGGGCAGGAGAGGAAACACCATATATTTT	CAWSGVGRRGNTIYF	TRBV30	-	TRBJ1-3	few
TGTGCCAGCAGCGCCTTAGCGGGGGGGCCGGAGACCCAGTACTTC	CASSALAGGPETQYF	TRBV9	TRBD2	TRBJ2-5	-
TGTGCCTGGAGTGTAGGGGACAGGGGATCCGGCTACACCTTC	CAWSVGDRGSGYTF	TRBV30	TRBD1	TRBJ1-2	-
TGTGCCAGCAGTGAAACGGCAGGGGATAGTGACGAGCAGTACTTC	CASSETAGDSDEQYF	TRBV6-1	-	TRBJ2-7	-
TGCGCCAGCAGACAGACAGCAAATAATGAAAAACTGTTTTTT	CASRQTANNEKLFF	TRBV5-1	-	TRBJ1-4	-
TGTGCCAGCAGCTTATTGGGGGCCTACAATGAGCAGTTCTTC	CASSLLGAYNEQFF	TRBV7-9	-	TRBJ2-1	-
TGTGCCACCCGAGGGACCACGATGAACACTGAAGCTTTCTTT	CATRGTTMNTEAFF	TRBV19	-	TRBJ1-1	-
TGTGCCAGCAGCCCAGAAAGTCTGGAGGGCACTGAAGCTTTCTTT	CASSPESLEGTEAFF	TRBV6-6	-	TRBJ1-1	-
TGTGCCAGCAGCGTAGACGGGACAAGCTACGAGCAGTACTTC	CASSVDGTSYEQYF	TRBV9	-	TRBJ2-7	-
TGTGCCAGCAGTGAAGCCTTGTCGGGGACGGCAGCTTTCTTT	CASSEALSGTAAFF	TRBV6-1	-	TRBJ1-1	-
TGTGCCAGCAGTACGGGACAGGGGAATGAGCAGTTCTTC	CASSTGQGNEQFF	TRBV2	TRBD1	TRBJ2-1	-
TGTGCCAGCAGCTCCGGGACGGGGTACAATGAGCAGTTCTTC	CASSSGTGYNEQFF	TRBV7-7	-	TRBJ2-1	-
TGCGCCAGCAGCCAAGGGACAACTGAAGCTTTCTTT	CASSQGTTEAFF	TRBV4-3	-	TRBJ1-1	-
TGTGCCAGCACCGAGCTCGGGGACGAGCAGTACTTC	CASTELGDEQYF	TRBV7-9	-	TRBJ2-7	few
TGTGCCAGTCGCTCACCTAATACAGGAATTACTAACTATGGCTACACCTTC	CASRSPNTGITNYGYTF	TRBV19	-	TRBJ1-2	-
TGTGCCAGCAGCCAAGAACGCTTTTATGGCTACACCTTC	CASSQERFYGYTF	TRBV14	-	TRBJ1-2	-
TGTGCCAGCAGCGTAGGACTAGCGGGGCGGAATGAGCAGTTCTTC	CASSVGLAGRNEQFF	TRBV9	TRBD2	TRBJ2-1	-
TGCGCCAGCAGCTCGGCGGCGGGGGTAGAAGAGACCCAGTACTTC	CASSSAAGVEETQYF	TRBV5-1	TRBD2	TRBJ2-5	-
TGTGCCAGCAGTGGTAACCCGGGACAGTCCTACAATGAGCAGTTCTTC	CASSGNPGQSYNEQFF	TRBV27	TRBD1	TRBJ2-1	-
TGTGCCAGTAGGAACCGGGACAGGGGGCGAAACTATGGCTACACCTTC	CASRNRDRGRNYGYTF	TRBV19	TRBD1	TRBJ1-2	-
TGTGCCAGCGTCACGGGGCCGGGGACCCTCTACGAGCAGTACTTC	CASVTGPGTLYEQYF	TRBV6-1	-	TRBJ2-7	-
TGTGCCAGCAGCTTGCGGCGGGGGATTTCTGGGGCCAACGTCCTGACTTTC	CASSLRRGISGANVLTF	TRBV7-9	TRBD2	TRBJ2-6	once
TGTGCCAGCAGCCCGGCAGGAGGGAACACTGAAGCTTTCTTT	CASSPAGGNTEAFF	TRBV7-3	-	TRBJ1-1	-
TGTGCCAGCAGCGGACGGACAGGGGGTTTAGTTAATGAGCAGTTCTTC	CASSGRTGGLVNEQFF	TRBV7-3	TRBD1	TRBJ2-1	-
TGTGCCAGCTCACCGATCATACCTGGGGGGGCCATAGATACGCAGTATTTT	CASSPIIPGGAIDTQYF	TRBV18	-	TRBJ2-3	-
TGTGCCAGTAGTATAGTGCCTCAGGGGTGGACTGAGCAGTTCTTC	CASSIVPQGWTEQFF	TRBV19	-	TRBJ2-1	-
TGTGCCAGCAGCCGACAGGGCTCTGGGGAGCAGTACTTC	CASSRQGSGEQYF	TRBV28	TRBD1	TRBJ2-7	-
TGTGCCAGCAGGGCCTCTACAGGGGCCTATGGCTACACCTTC	CASRASTGAYGYTF	TRBV2	TRBD1	TRBJ1-2	-
TGTGCCAGCAGCTTACAGGGACTATATTCTGGAAACACCATATATTTT	CASSLQGLYSGNTIYF	TRBV7-9	-	TRBJ1-3	-
TGTGCCAGCAGCAGACAGGGAACTGAAGCTTTCTTT	CASSRQGTEAFF	TRBV6-6	TRBD1	TRBJ1-1	-
TGTGCCAGCAGGGACCGGGACAGGGGGGCAGATACGCAGTATTTT	CASRDRDRGADTQYF	TRBV7-2	TRBD1	TRBJ2-3	-
TGTGCCAGCACCCCGGGGGGGCTGTCCACTGAAGCTTTCTTT	CASTPGGLSTEAFF	TRBV7-2	-	TRBJ1-1	-
TGTGCCAGCTCGGACGGCTATTCGGGGACCCAGTACTTC	CASSDGYSGTQYF	TRBV14	-	TRBJ2-5	once
TGTGCCAGCAGCTTGAGGACAGCCTATACTAGCACAGATACGCAGTATTTT	CASSLRTAYTSTDTQYF	TRBV5-6	-	TRBJ2-3	-
TGTGCCAGCAGCTTGTGGCTAGCGGTTAAACAGTTCTTC	CASSLWLAVKQFF	TRBV5-4	TRBD2	TRBJ2-1	-
TGTGCCAGCAGCTTAGCCTGGATTAGCGGGGGGGCCGATGAGCAGTTCTTC	CASSLAWISGGADEQFF	TRBV7-2	TRBD2	TRBJ2-1	-
TGTGCCAGCAGCTTAGTGGCCGACTTTTTCTCGCGGCCCCAGCATTTT	CASSLVADFFSRPQHF	TRBV7-8	-	TRBJ1-5	once
TGTGCCAGCAGTGAAGCCGGGAACCATGGGAATCAGCCCCAGCATTTT	CASSEAGNHGNQPQHF	TRBV25-1	-	TRBJ1-5	-
TGTGCCTGGAGTCCCCGGACCCCTACGGGCAATCAGCCCCAGCATTTT	CAWSPRTPTGNQPQHF	TRBV30	-	TRBJ1-5	-
TGTGCCAGCAGCCCCGGACAAAACACCGGGGAGCTGTTTTTT	CASSPGQNTGELFF	TRBV7-7	-	TRBJ2-2	-
TGTGCCAGCTCACCACGAGCAGGGAACTATGGCTACACCTTC	CASSPRAGNYGYTF	TRBV18	-	TRBJ1-2	-
TGTGCCTGGAGGGACAGGGTCCACGAGCAGTACTTC	CAWRDRVHEQYF	TRBV30	TRBD1	TRBJ2-7	once
TGTGCCAGCAGGGATACCTACGAGCAGTACTTC	CASRDTYEQYF	TRBV6-6	-	TRBJ2-7	-
TGTGCCACCACAAAACTAGCGGGATCCGCCTACGAGCAGTACTTC	CATTKLAGSAYEQYF	TRBV6-1	TRBD2	TRBJ2-7	-
TGTGCCAGCAGTTACTCGAGTTCTGGGGGGGGAACTGAAGCTTTCTTT	CASSYSSSGGGTEAFF	TRBV6-6	-	TRBJ1-1	-
TGTGCCAGCAGTTACTCGACTGGCGGGGAGCTGTTTTTT	CASSYSTGGELFF	TRBV6-6	-	TRBJ2-2	-
TGTGCCAGCAGCTTAACGGGGTTCAACACCGGGGAGCTGTTTTTT	CASSLTGFNTGELFF	TRBV11-3	-	TRBJ2-2	-
TGTGCCAGTAGTATTAATGCAGGGACGTACGAGCAGTACTTC	CASSINAGTYEQYF	TRBV19	-	TRBJ2-7	once
TGTGCCACCAACACCGGGACAGGGATCTACAATGAGCAGTTCTTC	CATNTGTGIYNEQFF	TRBV6-5	TRBD1	TRBJ2-1	-
TGTGCCACCAGCAGAGATGGGGGAATCTATGGCTACACCTTC	CATSRDGGIYGYTF	TRBV15	-	TRBJ1-2	-
TGTGCCAGCTCACCAGAGGGAGCAACTAATGAAAAACTGTTTTTT	CASSPEGATNEKLFF	TRBV18	-	TRBJ1-4	-